The 3 T cell receptor beta chains below come from one sample, sequenced in a study of T cell repertoires in cytomegalovirus infection. These TCRs' antigens remain unknown. TCRdb recomputed calls from the reads with MiXCR, one row per CDR3 protein. The repertoire consists of about 900,000 distinct CDR3 sequences, with less than 40% occurring once and the leading ten covering about 14%. Sequencing was performed on cultured CD8+ T cells from PBMCs, taken from culture after CMV antigen stimulation. The receptor source for this set is a human donor in good health (CMV status not recorded). Some clones in this sample may be carry-over from other donors' samples.

This clonotype has at least ten counts. Compared with germline, one end of the junction differs, possibly owing to a read error. The chain couples TRBV7-7 to TRBJ2-7; D might be TRBD2 (5 bases). The CDR3 extends over 14 amino acids. CDR1 is SSHAT and CDR2 is FNYEAQ in the germline V gene (reference sequence). CDR3 protein: CASSLEAGGYEQYF. As DNA, the CDR3 is TGTGCTAGCAGCCTGGAGGCAGGCGGGTACGAGCAGTACTTC.

V and J are TRBV10-2 and TRBJ1-2; D is ambiguous. With 0 bases removed from V and 8 bases from J, the gap between germline ends came to 22 bases. CDR3 length: 17 residues. From germline, CDR1 is WSHSY and CDR2 SAAADI. The CDR3 DNA reads TGCGCCAGCAGTGAGTCGTTAGGCCGGAGCCTATCCCACGGCTACACCTTC. Translation gives CASSESLGRSLSHGYTF.

This clonotype was counted between two and nine times. The chain is built from TRBV27 and TRBJ2-5; 7 bases match TRBD1. V lost 6 bases to trimming and J lost 4 bases; unmatched junction nucleotides: 14. The CDR3 spans 16 residues. The germline V gene encodes CDR1 MNHEY and CDR2 SMNVEV (reference sequence). The CDR3 sequence is CASSPTRTGLRETQYF. CDR3 nucleotides: TGTGCCAGCAGCCCTACCCGGACAGGTCTACGAGAGACCCAGTACTTC.